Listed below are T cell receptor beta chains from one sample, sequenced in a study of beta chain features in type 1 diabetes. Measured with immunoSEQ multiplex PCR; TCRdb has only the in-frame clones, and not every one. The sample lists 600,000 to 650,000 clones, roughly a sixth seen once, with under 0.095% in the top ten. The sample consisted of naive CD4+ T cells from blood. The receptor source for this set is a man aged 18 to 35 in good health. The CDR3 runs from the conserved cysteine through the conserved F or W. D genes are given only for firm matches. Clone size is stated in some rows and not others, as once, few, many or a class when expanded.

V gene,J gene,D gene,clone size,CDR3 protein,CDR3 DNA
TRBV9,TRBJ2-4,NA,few,CASSVGGSPLVKNIQYF,TGTGCCAGCAGCGTAGGAGGGAGCCCCTTGGTCAAAAACATTCAGTACTTC
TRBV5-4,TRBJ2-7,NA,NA,CASSRSGGSYEQYF,TGTGCCAGCAGCCGAAGTGGGGGCTCCTACGAGCAGTACTTC
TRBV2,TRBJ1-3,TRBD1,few,CASRGQLTGNTIYF,TGTGCCAGCAGGGGACAGCTTACTGGAAACACCATATATTTT
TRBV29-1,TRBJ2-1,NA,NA,CSATEYNEQFF,TGCAGCGCTACAGAGTACAATGAGCAGTTCTTC
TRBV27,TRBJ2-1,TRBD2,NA,CANPPRWAGGWHNEQFF,TGTGCCAACCCACCCAGGTGGGCGGGAGGGTGGCACAATGAGCAGTTCTTC
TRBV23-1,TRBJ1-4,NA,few,CASSPNKWPVGEKLFF,TGCGCCAGCAGTCCTAACAAATGGCCGGTCGGGGAAAAACTGTTTTTT
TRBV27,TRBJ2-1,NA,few,CASSFRRFNEQFF,TGTGCCAGCAGTTTCAGGAGGTTCAATGAGCAGTTCTTC
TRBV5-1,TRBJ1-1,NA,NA,CASSFEQGGNTEAFF,TGCGCCAGCAGCTTTGAGCAGGGAGGAAACACTGAAGCTTTCTTT
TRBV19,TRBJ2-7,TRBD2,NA,CASSTAGTSGSYEQYF,TGTGCCAGTAGTACGGCCGGGACTAGCGGCTCCTACGAGCAGTACTTC
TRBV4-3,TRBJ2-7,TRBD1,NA,CASSQGYRDRGPEQYF,TGCGCCAGCAGCCAAGGATACCGGGACAGGGGCCCCGAGCAGTACTTC
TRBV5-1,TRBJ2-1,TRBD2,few,CASSTGGTSGGNEQFF,TGCGCCAGCAGCACCGGAGGGACTAGCGGGGGTAATGAGCAGTTCTTC
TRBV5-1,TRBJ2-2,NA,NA,CASSLTNLIRGPRNTGELFF,TGCGCCAGCAGCTTGACTAATCTAATCAGGGGCCCGAGGAACACCGGGGAGCTGTTTTTT
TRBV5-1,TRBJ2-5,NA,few,CASSLDQKTQYF,TGCGCCAGCAGCTTGGACCAGAAGACCCAGTACTTC